This paragraph reports one T cell receptor (beta chain). The source of the sample is a study of cytomegalovirus exposure and HLA in healthy donors. In germline, CDR1 is SGHAT, CDR2 FQNNGV. The CDR3 spans 13 residues. V lost 3 bases and J 8 bases, leaving 10 bases between the germline ends. A multiplex PCR was run with 60 Vbeta primers and 13 Jbeta primers. TCRdb's table, derived via immunoSEQ multiplex PCR, lists solely in-frame clones and lacks some. Of 270,000 or so clones listed, about nine tenths are singletons. This TCR derives from a girl aged 2 to 10 in good health and CMV-seronegative. The gene calls are TRBV11-2 and TRBJ1-4; D remains ambiguous. Sequencing input: PBMCs. This CDR3 is CASSLRYSEKLFF. CDR3 coding DNA: TGTGCCAGCAGCTTGCGGTACTCGGAAAAACTGTTTTTT.